The next 23 T cell receptor beta chains were all read from a single sample in a study of blood T cells in healthy people across ages. The authors ran a second PCR of roughly 6 to 12 cycles using a sample-barcoded 5' primer and a J-beta primer mix. MiXCR, run by TCRdb on the 5' RACE reads, gives a single entry per CDR3 protein. The sample holds about 1.1 million distinct CDR3 sequences, roughly two fifths seen once. Sequences were obtained from blood. The receptors originated from a man between 18 and 35 years old in good health.

This clonotype appeared a few times. The chain joins TRBV20-1 to TRBJ2-1; 12 bases agree with TRBD2. The CDR3 runs 15 residues. Trimming removed 2 bases from V and 4 bases from J; junction bases left unmatched: 3. The germline gives CDR1 DFQATT, CDR2 SNEGSKA (reference sequence). CDR3 in amino acids: CSARSLAGGYNEQFF. The CDR3 DNA reads TGCAGTGCTAGATCGCTAGCGGGGGGGTACAATGAGCAGTTCTTC.

This clonotype was recorded a few times. The chain links TRBV29-1 to TRBJ2-2; D gene uncertain. Germline assignment: CDR1 SQVTM and CDR2 ANQGSEA. Deletions cut 4 bases from V and 4 bases from J, with 7 bases between. This CDR3 has 12 residues. The CDR3: CSVGLGTGELFF. The CDR3 region has the DNA TGCAGCGTTGGGCTCGGCACCGGGGAGCTGTTTTTT.

CDR3 region: CASSLGDRQSTGELFF. The CDR3 nucleotides read TGTGCCAGCAGCTTAGGGGACAGGCAGAGCACCGGGGAGCTGTTTTTT. The V call is TRBV11-2, the J call TRBJ2-2, with 8 bases fitting TRBD1. The CDR3 loop spans 16 amino acids. The V segment lost 1 base and the J segment 4 bases; nucleotides outside the gene matches: 5. Germline V gene data show CDR1 as SGHAT and CDR2 as FQNNGV.

The chain combines TRBV6-5 with TRBJ1-5; D is unresolved. The V end lost 0 bases, the J end lost 3 bases, and 9 bases lay between the germline ends. The V gene's germline CDR1 is MNHEY and CDR2 SVGAGI. The length of the CDR3 is 15 residues. This CDR3 reads CASSYSVRANQPQHF. The CDR3 DNA sequence: TGTGCCAGCAGTTACTCGGTCCGAGCCAATCAGCCCCAGCATTTT.

This clonotype has only a few counts. V and J are TRBV12-3 or TRBV12-4 and TRBJ1-1; D is perhaps TRBD1 (6 bases). V lost 8 bases to trimming and J lost 3 bases, with 13 bases between them. The CDR3 covers 13 residues. The CDR3 sequence is CASGGGGYTEAFF. CDR3 DNA: TGTGCCAGCGGGGGAGGGGGATACACTGAAGCTTTCTTT.

The rearrangement links TRBV3-1 to TRBJ2-1, with 7 bases identical to TRBD2. The germline V gene encodes CDR1 LGHDT and CDR2 YNNKEL (reference sequence). CDR3 size: 15 residues. J lost 8 bases, V lost 0 bases, and 7 bases had no gene match. CDR3 DNA sequence: TGTGCCAGCAGCCAAGAAAGGACTAGTCTGGATGAGCAGTTCTTC. Translating it yields CASSQERTSLDEQFF.

This clonotype has a handful of counts. The CDR3 sequence is CSARKGDRVGDTQYF. The CDR3 DNA is TGCAGTGCTAGAAAGGGAGACAGGGTTGGAGATACGCAGTATTTT. V gene TRBV20-1 combines with J gene TRBJ2-3, with 7 bases that match TRBD1. The CDR3 length is 15 residues. The germline V gene encodes CDR1 DFQATT and CDR2 SNEGSKA (reference sequence). Trimming removed 2 bases from V and 5 bases from J; junction bases left unmatched: 10.

This clonotype showed up just a few times. For the CDR3, the DNA is TGCAGTGCCTCTCGACAGGGGAATGAGCAGTTCTTC. As protein: CSASRQGNEQFF. The chain combines TRBV20-1 with TRBJ2-1; TRBD1 matches at 8 bases. The V and J ends lost 6 bases and 7 bases, in that order; junction bases with no gene match: 5. The CDR3 has 12 residues. In germline, CDR1 is DFQATT, CDR2 SNEGSKA (reference sequence).

This chain connects TRBV20-1 to TRBJ2-5; TRBD1 or TRBD2 may be the D gene (6 bases each). The DNA matches TRBJ2-1 better at its end, which makes the J call doubtful. Germline CDR1 and CDR2: DFQATT and SNEGSKA (reference sequence). This CDR3 has 15 amino acids. The CDR3 region has the DNA TGCAGTGCTAGAGACAGGGGCGGGGCCCAAGAGACCCAGTTCTTC. It translates to CSARDRGGAQETQFF.

The chain uses TRBV11-3 and TRBJ2-7; D possibly matches TRBD1 or TRBD2 (6 bases each). Germline CDR1 and CDR2: SGHNT and YENEEA. V dropped 1 base and J dropped 7 bases, with 17 bases sitting between them. The CDR3 is 15 amino acids. The chain's CDR3 is CASSLGQGRLNEQYF. The CDR3 DNA reads TGTGCCAGCAGCTTAGGGCAGGGGAGGTTGAATGAGCAGTACTTC.

This clonotype was seen only a few times. The V gene is TRBV10-3, the J gene TRBJ2-7; D tentatively fits TRBD1 or TRBD2 (5 bases each). CDR3 length: 13 residues. Germline loops: CDR1 ENHRY, CDR2 SYGVKD. Trimming removed 10 bases at V and 1 base at J, with 14 bases between. In DNA, the CDR3 is TGTGCCACCCAACTCGGGGCTTCCTACGAGCAGTACTTC. Its translation: CATQLGASYEQYF.

This clonotype was counted only a few times. CDR3 sequence: CAISETETGNTEAFF. CDR3 nucleotide sequence: TGTGCCATCAGTGAAACTGAGACAGGTAACACTGAAGCTTTCTTT. The chain uses TRBV10-3 and TRBJ1-1; maybe TRBD1 (6 bases). The germline V gene has CDR1 ENHRY and CDR2 SYGVKD. The CDR3 runs 15 residues. Trimming removed 3 bases from V and 2 bases from J, with 13 bases in between.

Only one count was recorded for this clonotype. The chain couples TRBV5-1 to TRBJ2-3, with D maybe TRBD2 (5 bases). V lost 4 bases and J lost 1, with 13 bases in between. The CDR3 runs to 15 residues. Germline assignment: CDR1 SGHRS and CDR2 YFSETQ. The CDR3 is CASSPRGAGTDTQYF. The CDR3 DNA sequence: TGCGCCAGCAGCCCCCGGGGAGCGGGCACAGATACGCAGTATTTT.

There are a few counts of this clonotype. The chain combines TRBV7-9 with TRBJ2-3; the match to TRBD1 covers 7 bases. In germline, CDR1 is SEHNR, CDR2 FQNEAQ (reference sequence). Losses at the gene ends were 4 bases for V and 2 bases for J; bases not matched to a gene: 18. The CDR3 has 19 amino acids. The CDR3 region is CASSSARTGERDVTDTQYF. The CDR3 DNA follows: TGTGCCAGCAGCTCGGCTCGCACAGGGGAGAGGGACGTCACAGATACGCAGTATTTT. Supplemented by reference TRBV7-9 and TRBJ2-3, the full variable domain reads DTGVSQNPRHKITKRGQNVTFRCDPISEHNRLYWYRQTLGQGPEFLTYFQNEAQLEKSRLLSDRFSAERPKGSFSTLEIQRTEQGDSAMYLCASSSARTGERDVTDTQYFGPGTRLTVL.

This clonotype was detected a few times. The rearrangement links TRBV4-3 to TRBJ1-2; D is uncertain. V dropped 0 bases and J dropped 8 bases, with 10 bases sitting between them. Germline CDR1 is LGHNA and CDR2 is YSLEER. CDR3 length: 13 residues. The CDR3 DNA follows: TGCGCCAGCAGCCAAGATTTTACGGGCGGCTACACCTTC. Translation gives CASSQDFTGGYTF.

This chain links TRBV11-1 with TRBJ1-5; D ambiguous. The CDR3 is made up of 9 amino acids. In germline, CDR1 is SGHAT, CDR2 FQDESV (reference sequence). The V gene lost 10 bases and the J gene lost 5 bases, with 3 bases spanning the gap. CDR3 amino acids: CANHQPQHF. CDR3 sequence (DNA): TGTGCCAATCATCAGCCCCAGCATTTT. Supplemented by reference TRBV11-1 and TRBJ1-5, the full variable domain reads EAEVAQSPRYKITEKSQAVAFWCDPISGHATLYWYRQILGQGPELLVQFQDESVVDDSQLPKDRFSAERLKGVDSTLKIQPAELGDSAMYLCANHQPQHFGDGTRLSIL.

This clonotype came up a few times. The chain links TRBV28 to TRBJ2-3; the D gene is possibly TRBD2 (5 bases). Germline CDR1 is MDHEN and CDR2 is SYDVKM. The CDR3 is 13 residues long. Trimming left V 6 bases short and J 5 bases short, with 12 bases between. This CDR3 reads CASRLLELDTQYF. The CDR3 bases are TGTGCCAGCAGGCTACTAGAATTAGATACGCAGTATTTT.

The chain carries TRBV5-1 and TRBJ2-5, with D unresolved. CDR1 and CDR2 from the germline V gene are SGHRS and YFSETQ. Trimming pared 1 base from V and 11 bases from J, leaving 15 bases between. The CDR3 has 13 amino acids. The CDR3 coding sequence is TGCGCCAGCAGCTTGTCCCCCAACTACGGGCAGTACTTC. Its protein product is CASSLSPNYGQYF.

The rearrangement joins TRBV20-1 to TRBJ2-5, with 7 positions matching TRBD2. The CDR3 has 12 residues. V was clipped by 5 bases and J by 4 bases; unmatched bases: 4. The germline gives CDR1 DFQATT, CDR2 SNEGSKA (reference sequence). DNA for the CDR3: TGCAGTGCTCCGGGGGGTGGAGAGACCCAGTACTTC. Protein product: CSAPGGGETQYF.

There are a few counts of this clonotype. J is TRBJ1-2 and V is TRBV29-1; D unresolved. V lost 7 bases and J lost 4, with 10 bases in between. CDR1 is SQVTM and CDR2 is ANQGSEA in the germline V gene. CDR3 size: 11 residues. The CDR3 is CSAQEAYGYTF. The CDR3 DNA reads as TGCAGCGCTCAGGAAGCCTATGGCTACACCTTC. Full variable domain (rest looked up from reference TRBV29-1 and TRBJ1-2): SAVISQKPSRDICQRGTSLTIQCQVDSQVTMMFWYRQQPGQSLTLIATANQGSEATYESGFVIDKFPISRPNLTFSTLTVSNMSPEDSSIYLCSAQEAYGYTFGSGTRLTVV.

This sequence joins TRBV2 and TRBJ2-2; the D is unclear. V lost 2 bases and J 6 bases, leaving 16 bases between the germline ends. Germline values: CDR1 SNHLY, CDR2 FYNNEI. The CDR3 consists of 16 residues. The CDR3, as DNA: TGTGCCAGCAGTGAATTAACGGGTGGGCTCGCCGGGGAGCTGTTTTTT. This sequence encodes CASSELTGGLAGELFF.

There are a few counts of this clonotype. The chain uses TRBV7-2 and TRBJ1-2; D call uncertain. This CDR3 has 14 residues. Trimming pared 5 bases from V and 1 base from J, leaving 11 bases between. Germline values: CDR1 SGHTA, CDR2 FQGNSA. As DNA, the CDR3 is TGTGCCAGCAGCCGCCGTGAGAGTAACTATGGCTACACCTTC. Amino acids: CASSRRESNYGYTF.

V and J are TRBV29-1 and TRBJ2-1; 11 nucleotides agree with TRBD1. The germline V gene encodes CDR1 SQVTM and CDR2 ANQGSEA. After removal of 7 bases from V and 5 bases from J, the junction contained 10 bases not matched to a gene. CDR3 length: 15 residues. The DNA of the CDR3 is TGCAGCGCAAACCACCGGGACAGGGGGAACAATGAGCAGTTCTTC. Amino acids: CSANHRDRGNNEQFF.